This T cell receptor beta chain was captured in a study of T cell repertoires in cytomegalovirus infection. Study details: CMV infection and matching HLA type were both indicated by public TCR beta signatures.

The germline gives CDR1 MDHEN, CDR2 SYDVKM. This CDR3 contains 13 residues. V was trimmed by 1 base and J by 7 bases, leaving 7 bases between them. From the reads, TCRdb called clonotypes with MiXCR, one entry per CDR3 protein. The sample gives around 85,000 distinct CDR3 sequences, 45% to 50% of which show up once; more than 85% is in the top ten. This clonotype occurred a few times. Antigen unknown. The sequence was collected from a human donor in good health (CMV status not recorded). Some clones in this sample may be carry-over from other donors' samples. Material: CD8+ T cells from cultured PBMCs, obtained from culture after CMV antigen stimulation. The chain is built from TRBV28 and TRBJ1-4; a possible D gene is TRBD1 (6 bases). The DNA of the CDR3 is TGTGCCAGCAGTTTATTGGACAGTGAAAAACTGTTTTTT. The encoded protein is CASSLLDSEKLFF.